This TCR beta chain was profiled in a study of CD8+CD57+ T cells in acquired aplastic anemia. Study-level findings and limits: CD8+ Simpson's diversity showed no significant patient-control difference.

For CDR3 and TCR beta VDJ profiling, genomic DNA was the template used. TCRdb used MiXCR to reprocess the reads, holding one entry per CDR3 protein. The sample carries about half a million distinct CDR3 sequences, roughly a third recorded once. The CDR3 has 13 residues. Germline V gene lookup returns CDR1 SGHAT and CDR2 FQNNGV. Trimming removed 5 bases at V and 1 base at J, with 8 bases between. Comment on this clonotype: Its antigen is not known.

Flow cytometry had shown expanded CD8+CD57+ cells in the patients chosen for sequencing. The sequence was obtained from a human donor with aplastic anemia. The chain recombines TRBV11-2 with TRBJ1-2, with D unresolved. Sequencing was performed on sorted CD4+, CD8+, or CD8+CD57+ T cells (not recorded which) from PBMCs. CDR3 protein: CASSQPYNYGYTF. The CDR3, as DNA: TGTGCCAGCAGCCAGCCCTATAACTATGGCTACACCTTC.